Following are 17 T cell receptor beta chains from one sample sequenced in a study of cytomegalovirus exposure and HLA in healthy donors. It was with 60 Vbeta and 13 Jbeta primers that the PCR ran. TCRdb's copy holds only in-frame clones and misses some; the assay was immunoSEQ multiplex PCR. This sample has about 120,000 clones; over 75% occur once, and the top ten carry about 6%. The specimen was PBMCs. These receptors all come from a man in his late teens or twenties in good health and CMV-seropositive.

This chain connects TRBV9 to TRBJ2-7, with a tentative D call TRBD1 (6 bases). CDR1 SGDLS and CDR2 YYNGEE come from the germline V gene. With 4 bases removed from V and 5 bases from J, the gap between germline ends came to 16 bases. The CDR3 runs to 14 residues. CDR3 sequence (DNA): TGTGCCAGCAGCCCCCCAGGGGCGTCTCACGAGCAGTACTTC. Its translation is CASSPPGASHEQYF.

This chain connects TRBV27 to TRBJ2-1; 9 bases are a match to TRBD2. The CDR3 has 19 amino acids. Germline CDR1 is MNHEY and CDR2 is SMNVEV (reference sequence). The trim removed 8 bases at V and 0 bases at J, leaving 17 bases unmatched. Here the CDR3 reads CASGGGGLAGRTSYNEQFF. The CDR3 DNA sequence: TGTGCCAGCGGCGGGGGGGGCCTAGCGGGGAGGACCTCCTACAATGAGCAGTTCTTC.

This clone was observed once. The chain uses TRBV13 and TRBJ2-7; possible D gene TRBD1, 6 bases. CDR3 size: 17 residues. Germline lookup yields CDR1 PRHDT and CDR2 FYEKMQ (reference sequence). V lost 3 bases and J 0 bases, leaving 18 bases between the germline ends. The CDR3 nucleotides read TGTGCCAGCAGCTTTACCTTCGGGACAAAGAGCTCCTACGAGCAGTACTTC. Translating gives CASSFTFGTKSSYEQYF.

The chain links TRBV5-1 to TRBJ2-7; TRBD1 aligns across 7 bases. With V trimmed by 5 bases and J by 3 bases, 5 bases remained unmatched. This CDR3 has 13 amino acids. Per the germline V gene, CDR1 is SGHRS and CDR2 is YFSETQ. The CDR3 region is CASSQRDSYEQYF. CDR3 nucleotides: TGCGCCAGCAGTCAGAGGGACAGCTACGAGCAGTACTTC.

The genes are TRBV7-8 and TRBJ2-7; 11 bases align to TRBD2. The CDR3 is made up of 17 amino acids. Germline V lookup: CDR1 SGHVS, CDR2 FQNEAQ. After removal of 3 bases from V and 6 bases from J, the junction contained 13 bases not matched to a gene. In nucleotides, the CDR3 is TGTGCCAGCAGCTTGGGCCAGGGGACTAGCGGTCTGCGCGAGCAGTACTTC. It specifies CASSLGQGTSGLREQYF.

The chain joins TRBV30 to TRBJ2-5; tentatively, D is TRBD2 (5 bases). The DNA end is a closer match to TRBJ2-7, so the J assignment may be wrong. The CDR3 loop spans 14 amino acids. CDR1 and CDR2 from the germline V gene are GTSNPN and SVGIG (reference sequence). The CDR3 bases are TGTGCCTGGAGAAGCGGACGAGGCTCCTACGAGCAGTACTTC. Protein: CAWRSGRGSYEQYF.

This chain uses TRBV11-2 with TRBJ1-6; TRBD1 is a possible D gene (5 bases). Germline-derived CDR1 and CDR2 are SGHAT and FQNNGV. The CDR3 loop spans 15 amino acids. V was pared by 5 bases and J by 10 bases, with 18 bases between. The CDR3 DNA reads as TGTGCCAGCAGCCCACGCCTCAGGGTCGAGTCACCCCTCCACTTT. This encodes CASSPRLRVESPLHF.

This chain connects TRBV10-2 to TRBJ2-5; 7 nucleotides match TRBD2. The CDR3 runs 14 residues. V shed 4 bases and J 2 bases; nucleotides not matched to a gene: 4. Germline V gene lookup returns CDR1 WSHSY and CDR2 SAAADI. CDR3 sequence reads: CASSGTRGQETQYF. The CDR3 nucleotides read TGCGCCAGCAGTGGGACTAGGGGACAAGAGACCCAGTACTTC.

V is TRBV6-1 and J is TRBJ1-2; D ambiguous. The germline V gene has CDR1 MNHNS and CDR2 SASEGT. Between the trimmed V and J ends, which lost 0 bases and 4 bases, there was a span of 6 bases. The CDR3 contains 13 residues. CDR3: CASSEAERYGYTF. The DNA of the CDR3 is TGTGCCAGCAGTGAAGCGGAGCGCTATGGCTACACCTTC.

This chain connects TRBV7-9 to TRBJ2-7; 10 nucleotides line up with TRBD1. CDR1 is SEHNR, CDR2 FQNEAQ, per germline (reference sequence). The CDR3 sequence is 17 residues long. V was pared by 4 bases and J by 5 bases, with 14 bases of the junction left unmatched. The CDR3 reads CASSSSEGDRGFHEQYF. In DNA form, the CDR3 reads TGTGCCAGCAGCTCTAGTGAAGGGGACAGGGGATTTCACGAGCAGTACTTC.

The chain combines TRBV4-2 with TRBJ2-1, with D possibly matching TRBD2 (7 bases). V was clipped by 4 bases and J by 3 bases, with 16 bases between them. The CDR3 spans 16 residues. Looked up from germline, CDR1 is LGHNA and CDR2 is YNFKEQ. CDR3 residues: CASSLAGGGLYNEQFF. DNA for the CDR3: TGTGCCAGCAGCCTAGCGGGCGGGGGCCTCTACAATGAGCAGTTCTTC.

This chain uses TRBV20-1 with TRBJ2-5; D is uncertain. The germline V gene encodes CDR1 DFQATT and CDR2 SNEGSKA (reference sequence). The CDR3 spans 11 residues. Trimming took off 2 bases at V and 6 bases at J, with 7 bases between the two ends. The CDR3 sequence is CSARKSQTQYF. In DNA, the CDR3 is TGCAGTGCTAGAAAGAGTCAGACCCAGTACTTC.

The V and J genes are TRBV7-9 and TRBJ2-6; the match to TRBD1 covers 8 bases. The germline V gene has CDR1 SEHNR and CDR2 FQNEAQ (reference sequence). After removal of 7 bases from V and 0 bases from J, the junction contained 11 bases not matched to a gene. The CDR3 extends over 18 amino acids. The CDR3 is CASILTGQVDSGANVLTF. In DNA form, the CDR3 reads TGTGCCAGCATCCTTACGGGACAGGTCGACTCTGGGGCCAACGTCCTGACTTTC.

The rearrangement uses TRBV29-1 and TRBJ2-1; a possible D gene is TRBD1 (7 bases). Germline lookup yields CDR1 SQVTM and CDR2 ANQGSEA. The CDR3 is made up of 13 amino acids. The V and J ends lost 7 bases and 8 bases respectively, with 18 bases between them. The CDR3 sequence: CSAEAGGGDEQFF. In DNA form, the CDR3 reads TGCAGCGCGGAGGCTGGAGGGGGCGATGAGCAGTTCTTC.

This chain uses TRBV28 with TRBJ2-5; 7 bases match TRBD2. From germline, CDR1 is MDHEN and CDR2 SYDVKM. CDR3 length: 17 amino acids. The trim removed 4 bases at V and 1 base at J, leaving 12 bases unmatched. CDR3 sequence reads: CASSSRGVARGQETQYF. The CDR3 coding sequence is TGTGCCAGCAGTTCCCGGGGGGTAGCGAGGGGCCAAGAGACCCAGTACTTC. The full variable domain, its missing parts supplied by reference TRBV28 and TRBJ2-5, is DVKVTQSSRYLVKRTGEKVFLECVQDMDHENMFWYRQDPGLGLRLIYFSYDVKMKEKGDIPEGYSVSREKKERFSLILESASTNQTSMYLCASSSRGVARGQETQYFGPGTRLLVL.

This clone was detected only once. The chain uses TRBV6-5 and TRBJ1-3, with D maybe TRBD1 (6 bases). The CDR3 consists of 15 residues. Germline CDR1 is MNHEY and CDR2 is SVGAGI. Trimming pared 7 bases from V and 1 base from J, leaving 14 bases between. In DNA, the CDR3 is TGTGCCAGCACTGCAGGGGTTTTTTCTGGAAACACCATATATTTT. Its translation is CASTAGVFSGNTIYF.

The CDR3 loop is CASSLWGLATYNEQFF. CDR3 sequence (DNA): TGTGCCAGCAGTTTGTGGGGACTAGCAACCTACAATGAGCAGTTCTTC. This chain uses TRBV7-8 with TRBJ2-1; 9 nucleotides agree with TRBD2. The germline gives CDR1 SGHVS, CDR2 FQNEAQ. The V gene end was trimmed by 6 bases and the J gene end by 2 bases; junction bases not matched to a gene: 8. The CDR3 length is 16 residues. The full variable domain, in which reference TRBV7-8 and TRBJ2-1 provide the parts outside the CDR3, is GAGVSQSPRYKVAKRGQDVALRCDPISGHVSLFWYQQALGQGPEFLTYFQNEAQLDKSGLPSDRFFAERPEGSVSTLKIQRTQQEDSAVYLCASSLWGLATYNEQFFGPGTRLTVL.